This T cell receptor beta chain was identified during a study of blood T cell repertoires in COVID-19. As originally analysed: Researchers report that nucleated cell counts were estimated from reference gene primer amplification. The repertoire was sequenced with immunoSEQ multiplex PCR; TCRdb's copy has only in-frame clones and lacks some. V and J calls and clone size come straight from that table; D and trimming were deduced from the DNA. The top ten clones hold under 0.75% of a sample with just over 150,000 clones, 80% of them seen once. This clone was found a few times. The CDR3 is 13 residues long. Trimming removed 6 bases at V and 3 bases at J, with 11 bases between. CDR1 is MRHNA and CDR2 is SNTAGT in the germline V gene.

The TCR sequence derives from a man aged 55 to 70 with acute or convalescent COVID-19. The chain recombines TRBV6-4 with TRBJ1-2; D is unclear. Sequenced sample: peripheral blood. The CDR3 nucleotides are TGTGCCAGCAGCCCTGGTGGAGACTATGGCTACACCTTC. Translated: CASSPGGDYGYTF.